This passage covers 11 T cell receptor beta chains from one sample sequenced in a study of human T cells and chemical hapten exposure. TCRdb recomputed calls from the RACE reads with MiXCR, one row per CDR3 protein. The sample lists tens of thousands of distinct CDR3 sequences, 8% to 11% occurring once. Indicated time point: patch test 1, 2 weeks after DPC sensitization. The treatment denotes: therapeutic diphenylcyclopropenone sensitization with weekly scalp DPC. The sequencing here drew on whole blood, taken in connection with sensitization to the hapten diphenylcyclopropenone (DPC). The receptor source for this set is a man aged 35 to 55 with alopecia areata. Some clones in this sample may be carry-over from other donors' samples.

This clonotype was detected many times. This CDR3 reads CASSLMGDPGNTIYF. CDR3 bases: TGTGCCAGCAGCTTAATGGGGGACCCTGGAAACACCATATATTTT. The chain joins TRBV7-3 to TRBJ1-3; possible D gene TRBD1, 5 bases. Trimming left V 1 base short and J 2 bases short, with 9 bases between. CDR1 is SGHTA and CDR2 is FQGTGA in the germline V gene. There are 15 residues in the CDR3.

The table lists this clonotype with a few counts. J is TRBJ2-1 and V is TRBV24-1, with TRBD1 identical over 8 bases. V lost 9 bases to trimming and J lost 6 bases; unmatched junction nucleotides: 3. This CDR3 contains 12 residues. Per the germline V gene, CDR1 is KGHDR and CDR2 is SFDVKD. The CDR3 DNA reads TGTGCCACCGGGACAGGACTCAATGAGCAGTTCTTC. This codes for CATGTGLNEQFF.

The rearrangement uses TRBV3-1 and TRBJ2-6; D perhaps matches TRBD2 (5 bases). Trimming stripped 4 bases from V and 3 bases from J, with 16 bases between. The CDR3 extends over 17 amino acids. Germline V gene lookup returns CDR1 LGHDT and CDR2 YNNKEL (reference sequence). The CDR3 here is CASSLPGLHLGANVLTF. In nucleotides, the CDR3 is TGTGCCAGCAGCCTTCCCGGACTGCATCTTGGGGCCAACGTCCTGACTTTC. Supplemented by reference TRBV3-1 and TRBJ2-6, the full variable domain reads DTAVSQTPKYLVTQMGNDKSIKCEQNLGHDTMYWYKQDSKKFLKIMFSYNNKELIINETVPNRFSPKSPDKAHLNLHINSLELGDSAVYFCASSLPGLHLGANVLTFGAGSRLTVL.

This clonotype was counted only a few times. The chain is built from TRBV3-1 and TRBJ2-3; no clear D gene. Trimming left V 0 bases short and J 2 bases short, with 9 bases between. The CDR3 loop spans 15 amino acids. CDR1 is LGHDT, CDR2 YNNKEL, per germline (reference sequence). The CDR3 DNA sequence: TGTGCCAGCAGCCAAGAAGATTCTACCACAGATACGCAGTATTTT. Protein: CASSQEDSTTDTQYF.

This clonotype has ten or more counts. In DNA form, the CDR3 reads TGTGCCAGCAGCAGAATTGGGACGACTCCTAACTATGGCTACACCTTC. This codes for CASSRIGTTPNYGYTF. V usage is TRBV7-6 and J usage is TRBJ1-2, with D possibly TRBD1 on 5 matching bases. V lost 5 bases to trimming and J lost 0 bases, with 16 bases between them. In germline, CDR1 is SGHVS, CDR2 FNYEAQ. The CDR3 runs to 16 residues.

This clonotype has more than one count but fewer than ten. V usage is TRBV5-1 and J usage is TRBJ2-1; no definite D call. The CDR3 sequence is 13 residues long. Looked up from germline, CDR1 is SGHRS and CDR2 is YFSETQ. The V gene lost 1 base and the J gene lost 6 bases, with 8 bases spanning the gap. The CDR3, as DNA: TGCGCCAGCAGCTTGTTTCCTGGCAATGAGCAGTTCTTC. Protein: CASSLFPGNEQFF.

This clonotype showed up many times. The chain carries TRBV20-1 and TRBJ2-3; 8 nucleotides match TRBD1. V shed 0 bases and J 2 bases; nucleotides not matched to a gene: 10. The CDR3 is 17 residues long. The germline V gene encodes CDR1 DFQATT and CDR2 SNEGSKA (reference sequence). Written as DNA, the CDR3 is TGCAGTGCTAGAGATCTTTCCGGGACAGGAGACACAGATACGCAGTATTTT. This sequence encodes CSARDLSGTGDTDTQYF.

V is TRBV5-8 and J is TRBJ2-1, with D possibly being TRBD2 (6 bases). Germline V lookup: CDR1 SGHTS, CDR2 YDEGEE. V lost 0 bases to trimming and J lost 9 bases, with 10 bases between them. The CDR3 consists of 13 residues. CDR3 sequence reads: CASSLDRRGEQFF. The CDR3 DNA reads as TGTGCCAGCAGCTTGGACAGGCGGGGTGAGCAGTTCTTC.

This chain joins TRBV7-9 and TRBJ1-4; 8 bases match TRBD1. The germline CDR1 and CDR2 sequences are SEHNR and FQNEAQ (reference sequence). The trim removed 6 bases at V and 6 bases at J, leaving 9 bases unmatched. This CDR3 is built from 15 residues. This CDR3 reads CASSFSGTGHEKLFF. CDR3 sequence (DNA): TGTGCCAGCAGTTTCTCCGGGACAGGCCATGAAAAACTGTTTTTT.

This clonotype was observed a few times. The J gene is TRBJ2-5, the V gene TRBV7-9; the D gene could be TRBD1 or TRBD2 (5 bases each). The V gene's germline CDR1 is SEHNR and CDR2 FQNEAQ (reference sequence). The CDR3 totals 15 residues. V dropped 5 bases and J dropped 5 bases, with 18 bases sitting between them. The CDR3 spells CASSLDQEWGETQYF. The DNA of the CDR3 is TGTGCCAGCAGCCTCGACCAGGAGTGGGGGGAGACCCAGTACTTC.

This clonotype was picked up many times. The chain links TRBV9 to TRBJ1-5; 7 nucleotides line up with TRBD1. Unmatched junction bases numbered 6, after V lost 4 bases and J lost 5 bases. This CDR3 spans 14 amino acids. Per the germline V gene, CDR1 is SGDLS and CDR2 is YYNGEE. The CDR3 nucleotides read TGTGCCAGCAGCTTCGCAGGGGGTGATCAGCCCCAGCATTTT. Encoded protein: CASSFAGGDQPQHF.